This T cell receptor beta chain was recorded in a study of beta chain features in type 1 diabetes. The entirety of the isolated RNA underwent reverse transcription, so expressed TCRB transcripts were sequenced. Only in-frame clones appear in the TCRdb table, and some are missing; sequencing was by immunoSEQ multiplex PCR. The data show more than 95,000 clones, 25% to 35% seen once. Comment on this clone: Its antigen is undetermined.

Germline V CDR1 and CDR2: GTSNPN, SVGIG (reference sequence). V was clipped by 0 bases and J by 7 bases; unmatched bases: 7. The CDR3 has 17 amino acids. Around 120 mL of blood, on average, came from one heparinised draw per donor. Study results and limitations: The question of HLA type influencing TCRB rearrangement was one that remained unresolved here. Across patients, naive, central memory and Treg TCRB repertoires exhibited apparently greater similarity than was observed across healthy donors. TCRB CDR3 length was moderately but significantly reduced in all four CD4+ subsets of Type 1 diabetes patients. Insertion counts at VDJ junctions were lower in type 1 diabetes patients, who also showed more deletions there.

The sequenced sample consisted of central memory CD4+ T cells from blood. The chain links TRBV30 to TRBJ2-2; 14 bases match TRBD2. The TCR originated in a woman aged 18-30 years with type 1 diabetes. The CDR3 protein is CAWSVEGLAGAGGELFF. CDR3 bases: TGTGCCTGGAGTGTCGAGGGACTAGCGGGAGCTGGCGGGGAGCTGTTTTTT.